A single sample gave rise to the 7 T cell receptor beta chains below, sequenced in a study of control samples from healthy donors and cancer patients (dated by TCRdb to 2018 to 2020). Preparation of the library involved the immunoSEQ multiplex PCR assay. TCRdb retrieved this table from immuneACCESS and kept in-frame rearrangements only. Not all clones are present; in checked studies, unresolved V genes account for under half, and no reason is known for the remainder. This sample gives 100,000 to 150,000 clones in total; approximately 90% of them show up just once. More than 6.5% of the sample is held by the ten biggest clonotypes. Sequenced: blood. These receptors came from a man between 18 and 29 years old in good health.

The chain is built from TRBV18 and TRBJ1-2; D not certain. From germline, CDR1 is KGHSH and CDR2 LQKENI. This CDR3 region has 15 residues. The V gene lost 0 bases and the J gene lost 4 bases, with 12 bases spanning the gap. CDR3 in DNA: TGTGCCAGCTCACCACCGGGCGGATCGAGCTATGGCTACACCTTC. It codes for CASSPPGGSSYGYTF. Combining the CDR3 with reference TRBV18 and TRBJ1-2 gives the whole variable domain NAGVMQNPRHLVRRRGQEARLRCSPMKGHSHVYWYRQLPEEGLKFMVYLQKENIIDESGMPKERFSAEFPKEGPSILRIQQVVRGDSAAYFCASSPPGGSSYGYTFGSGTRLTVV.

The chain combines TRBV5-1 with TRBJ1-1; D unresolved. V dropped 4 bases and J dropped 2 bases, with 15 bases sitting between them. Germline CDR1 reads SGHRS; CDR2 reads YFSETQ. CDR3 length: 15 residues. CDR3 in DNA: TGCGCCAGCAGCAGCAGTGGGCTCTACAACACTGAAGCTTTCTTT. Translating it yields CASSSSGLYNTEAFF.

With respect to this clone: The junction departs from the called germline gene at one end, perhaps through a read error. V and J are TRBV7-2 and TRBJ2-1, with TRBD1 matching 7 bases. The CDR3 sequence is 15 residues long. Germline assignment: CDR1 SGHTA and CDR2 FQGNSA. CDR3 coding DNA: TGTGCCAGTAGCTTTTGGACAGGAGCCTACAATGGGCAGTTCTTC. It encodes CASSFWTGAYNGQFF. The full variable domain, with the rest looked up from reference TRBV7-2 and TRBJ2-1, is GAGVSQSPSNKVTEKGKDVELRCDPISGHTALYWYRQSLGQGLEFLIYFQGNSAPDKSGLPSDRFSAERTGGSVSTLTIQRTQQEDSAVYLCASSFWTGAYNGQFFGPGTRLTVL.

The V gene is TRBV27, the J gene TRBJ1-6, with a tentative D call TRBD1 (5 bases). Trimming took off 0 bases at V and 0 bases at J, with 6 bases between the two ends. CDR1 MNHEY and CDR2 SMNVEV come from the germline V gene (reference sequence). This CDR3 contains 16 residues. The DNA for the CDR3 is TGTGCCAGCAGTTTATCAGGGGACTCCTATAATTCACCCCTCCACTTT. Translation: CASSLSGDSYNSPLHF.

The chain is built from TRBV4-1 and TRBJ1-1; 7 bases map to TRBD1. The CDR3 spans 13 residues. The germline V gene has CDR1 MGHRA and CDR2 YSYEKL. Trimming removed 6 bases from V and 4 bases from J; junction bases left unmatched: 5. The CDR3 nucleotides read TGCGCCAGCAGTTTTCCAGGGGGCACTGAAGCTTTCTTT. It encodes CASSFPGGTEAFF.

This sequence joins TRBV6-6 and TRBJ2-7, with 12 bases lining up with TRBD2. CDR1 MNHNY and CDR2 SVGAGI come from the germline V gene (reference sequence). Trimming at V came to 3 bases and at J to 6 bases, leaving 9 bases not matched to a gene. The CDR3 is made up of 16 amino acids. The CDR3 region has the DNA TGTGCCAGCAGTTATAAACTAGCGGGGGGTAGACTCGAGCAGTACTTC. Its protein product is CASSYKLAGGRLEQYF.

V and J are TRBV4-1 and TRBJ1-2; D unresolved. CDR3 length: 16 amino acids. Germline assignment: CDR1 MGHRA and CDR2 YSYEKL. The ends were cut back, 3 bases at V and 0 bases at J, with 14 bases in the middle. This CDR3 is CASSHPTRRTNYGYTF. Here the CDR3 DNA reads TGCGCCAGCAGCCATCCTACCCGGCGGACTAACTATGGCTACACCTTC.